These T cell receptor beta chains were read from a single sample in a study of cytomegalovirus exposure and HLA in healthy donors. Repertoires were generated with immunoSEQ multiplex PCR, while TCRdb's copy carries only in-frame clones and drops some. The table records roughly 150,000 clones, 75% to 85% of them present only once. The sequencing input was PBMCs. These receptors all come from a girl between 2 and 10 years old in good health and CMV-seropositive. CDR3s include the opening cysteine and the closing phenylalanine or tryptophan. D genes are given only for firm matches. Size values are once, few and many counts, or a class for expanded clones, and some rows have none.

J gene | V gene | clone size | D gene | CDR3 DNA | CDR3 protein
TRBJ1-1 | TRBV11-3 | NA | NA | TGTGCCAGCAGCTTTCGCGTGAACACTGAAGCTTTCTTT | CASSFRVNTEAFF
TRBJ1-4 | TRBV7-8 | NA | TRBD1 | TGTGCCAGCAGCTTAAAGCCCCGAGACAGGGTTGAAAAACTGTTTTTT | CASSLKPRDRVEKLFF
TRBJ2-7 | TRBV18 | NA | TRBD2 | TGTGCCAGCTCACCGGGGGCTAGCGGGAGCCACGAGCAGTACTTC | CASSPGASGSHEQYF
TRBJ2-5 | TRBV6-6 | NA | NA | TGTGCCAGCAGTCTGGGAGGGACCCAGTACTTC | CASSLGGTQYF
TRBJ2-2 | TRBV5-1 | NA | TRBD2 | TGCGCCAGCAGCTTGAGACTAGCGGGAGACCCCACCGGGGAGCTGTTTTTT | CASSLRLAGDPTGELFF
TRBJ1-5 | TRBV21-1 | NA | NA | TGTGGTACCCGCCGGGGGGTAGGCAATCAGCCCCAGCATTTT | CGTRRGVGNQPQHF
TRBJ2-1 | TRBV6-5 | NA | NA | TGTGCCAGCAGTTACCATAATGAGCAGTTCTTC | CASSYHNEQFF
TRBJ1-2 | TRBV4-1 | NA | NA | TGCGCCAGCAGCCAAGCAGGGGCTAGTGGGTTTTACTATGGCTACACCTTC | CASSQAGASGFYYGYTF
TRBJ2-3 | TRBV5-4 | NA | NA | TGTGCCAGCAGCTCCGGGACAAAAGTCCGCACAGATACGCAGTATTTT | CASSSGTKVRTDTQYF
TRBJ2-5 | TRBV7-9 | NA | TRBD1 | TGTTCCAGCAACCCGGGACAGGGTGGGGAGACCCAGTACTTC | CSSNPGQGGETQYF
TRBJ2-5 | TRBV28 | NA | NA | TGTGCCAGCAGTTTAAGGAGGGGGACCCAGTACTTC | CASSLRRGTQYF
TRBJ1-2 | TRBV5-4 | NA | NA | TGTGCCAGCAGCCGCTCCGAAGGGGCCGATGGCTACACCTTC | CASSRSEGADGYTF
TRBJ2-1 | TRBV2 | NA | NA | TGTGCCAGCACCGAGACTAAAGGACGCCTGAATGAGCAGTTCTTC | CASTETKGRLNEQFF
TRBJ2-7 | TRBV7-9 | NA | TRBD1 | TGTGCCAGCAGCCAGAATACAGGGGGGGAGCAGTACTTC | CASSQNTGGEQYF
TRBJ2-1 | TRBV5-1 | NA | TRBD1 | TGCGCCAGCAGCTTGGCCAACAGGGGATATGAGCAGTTCTTC | CASSLANRGYEQFF
TRBJ1-5 | TRBV28 | NA | NA | TGTGCCAGCAGCCAAGGCCGGGGTGGGATCCTCGGCAATCAGCCCCAGCATTTT | CASSQGRGGILGNQPQHF
TRBJ1-5 | TRBV9 | NA | NA | TGTGCCAGCAGCGTAGCGGGGGGCGATCAGCCCCAGCATTTT | CASSVAGGDQPQHF
TRBJ2-1 | TRBV28 | once | NA | TGTGCCAGCAGGGACTCTGGACGGATAACCTACAATGAGCAGTTCTTC | CASRDSGRITYNEQFF
TRBJ2-2 | TRBV5-5 | NA | TRBD1 | TGTGCCAGCAGACTCGACAGGGCCAGAGGGGAGCTGTTTTTT | CASRLDRARGELFF
TRBJ2-1 | TRBV4-1 | NA | NA | TGCGCCAGCAGCCAAGTAATCGGGAACAATGAGCAGTTCTTC | CASSQVIGNNEQFF
TRBJ2-4 | TRBV7-8 | NA | TRBD2 | TGTGCCAGCAGCCGGATAGAGAGATCTAGCGGAGGCATTCAGTACTTC | CASSRIERSSGGIQYF
TRBJ2-7 | TRBV5-1 | NA | TRBD2 | TGCGCCAGCAGCCTCGGACTAGCGGGTGCCTACGAGCAGTACTTC | CASSLGLAGAYEQYF
TRBJ2-1 | TRBV2 | NA | TRBD2 | TGTGCCAGCAGTCCTTTATATAGCGGGTCCTACAATGAGCAGTTCTTC | CASSPLYSGSYNEQFF
TRBJ1-2 | TRBV7-2 | NA | NA | TGTGCCAGCAGCACCCGCGCACCCAACTATGGCTACACCTTC | CASSTRAPNYGYTF
TRBJ2-7 | TRBV30 | once | NA | TGTGCCTGGAGTGCGTGGGGGGACCCTCAGAGGGAGCAGTACTTC | CAWSAWGDPQREQYF
TRBJ1-5 | TRBV28 | NA | NA | TGTGCCAGCAGTTTATGCATTTTCTGCGGTCAGCCCCAGCATTTT | CASSLCIFCGQPQHF
TRBJ1-1 | TRBV20-1 | NA | NA | TGCAGTGCTAGAGATCGGACTGAAGCTTTCTTT | CSARDRTEAFF
TRBJ2-7 | TRBV5-1 | NA | TRBD2 | TGCGCCAGCAGCTCCCGGCCGGGACTAGCGGGGGAGCAGTACTTC | CASSSRPGLAGEQYF
TRBJ1-2 | TRBV30 | NA | NA | TGTGCCTGGGGACAGATTTCTAACTATGGCTACACCTTC | CAWGQISNYGYTF
TRBJ1-5 | TRBV19 | NA | NA | TGTGCCAGTAGTACAGGGCTCCAGCCCCAGCATTTT | CASSTGLQPQHF
TRBJ2-5 | TRBV10-3 | NA | NA | TGTGCCATCAGTGGGAGGAGGACCCAAGAGACCCAGTACTTC | CAISGRRTQETQYF
TRBJ2-3 | TRBV2 | NA | TRBD2 | TGTGCCAGCAGTGTAAACTCTCCTAGCGGGAGGTCCCTCACAGATACGCAGTATTTT | CASSVNSPSGRSLTDTQYF
TRBJ2-3 | TRBV7-8 | NA | NA | TGTGCCAGCAGCTTCCCGCCCTCCAGTCCTTACACAGATACGCAGTATTTT | CASSFPPSSPYTDTQYF
TRBJ2-7 | TRBV5-1 | NA | TRBD2 | TGCGCCAGCAGCTTGGTGGGGCTGGCGGGAGAAGAGCAGTACTTC | CASSLVGLAGEEQYF
TRBJ2-3 | TRBV28 | once | TRBD2 | TGTGCCAGCAGCCGACCTTCAGCGGGAGGGCCAGGGACAGATACGCAGTATTTT | CASSRPSAGGPGTDTQYF
TRBJ1-2 | TRBV28 | NA | NA | TGTGCCAGCAGTGACCCCCTCCGCGAGGCGTCGGTCTATGGCTACACCTTC | CASSDPLREASVYGYTF
TRBJ2-7 | TRBV4-1 | NA | TRBD1 | TGCGCCAGCAGCCTCCCCCCGGGACAGGGATTCAGGCAGTACTTC | CASSLPPGQGFRQYF
TRBJ1-5 | TRBV4-1 | NA | NA | TGCGCCAGCAGCCAAGTCGGTCGGAATCAGCCCCAGCATTTT | CASSQVGRNQPQHF
TRBJ1-5 | TRBV5-1 | NA | NA | TGCGCCAGCAGTCCGCTGGGGGGATTCAATCAGCCCCAGCATTTT | CASSPLGGFNQPQHF
TRBJ1-5 | TRBV5-8 | NA | TRBD1 | TGTGCCAGCAGCTGGGACAGGGGGCGGGATCAGCCCCAGCATTTT | CASSWDRGRDQPQHF
TRBJ2-1 | TRBV10-3 | NA | NA | TGTGCCATCAGTGAGTCAGGTAGCCCGAGCTCCTACAATGAGCAGTTCTTC | CAISESGSPSSYNEQFF
TRBJ1-1 | TRBV5-5 | once | NA | TGTGCCAGCAGCTTTACCGGGAAGACTGAAGCTTTCTTT | CASSFTGKTEAFF
TRBJ2-5 | TRBV5-1 | few | NA | TGCGCCAGCAGCTTGTTCCCGGGAGCGGAGGAGACCCAGTACTTC | CASSLFPGAEETQYF
TRBJ2-3 | TRBV5-1 | once | TRBD2 | TGCGCCAGCTGCTCGACTAGCGGGAGCACAGATACGCAGTATTTT | CASCSTSGSTDTQYF
TRBJ1-2 | TRBV5-4 | NA | NA | TGTGCCAGCAGCCGTGTTGGTGGGTGGGGCGGCTACACCTTC | CASSRVGGWGGYTF
TRBJ1-2 | TRBV11-2 | NA | TRBD1 | TGTGCCAGCAGCCGTATAGGGGGCGCTAACTATGGCTACACCTTC | CASSRIGGANYGYTF
TRBJ1-6 | TRBV30 | NA | NA | TGTGCCTGGAGTGTAATAGCCAGGGGTTATTCACCCCTCCACTTT | CAWSVIARGYSPLHF
TRBJ2-3 | TRBV6-5 | NA | NA | TGTGCCAGCTGGAGGCAAGATACGCAGTATTTT | CASWRQDTQYF
TRBJ1-2 | TRBV6-1 | NA | TRBD1 | TGTGCCAGCAGAGAGACAGGGCGGGAAGGCTACACCTTC | CASRETGREGYTF
TRBJ2-7 | TRBV6-6 | NA | NA | TGTGCCAGCAGTCGCCCAGGGTCCGCCTACGAGCAGTACTTC | CASSRPGSAYEQYF
TRBJ2-7 | TRBV28 | NA | TRBD1 | TGTGCCAGCAGCGGGGACAGGAGGAACGAGCAGTACTTC | CASSGDRRNEQYF
TRBJ2-7 | TRBV6-1 | NA | TRBD1 | TGTGCCAGCAGCAACATCGTGACAGGGGTCTACGAGCAGTACTTC | CASSNIVTGVYEQYF
TRBJ1-2 | TRBV6-6 | NA | NA | TGTGCCAGCAGTTACGCGGGAGTCGACGGCTACACCTTC | CASSYAGVDGYTF
TRBJ1-6 | TRBV6-1 | NA | NA | TGTGCCAGCAGTCAGTGGAATTCACCCCTCCACTTT | CASSQWNSPLHF